Following are 24 T cell receptor beta chains from one sample sequenced in a study of tumor and adjacent non-tumor tissue in lung cancer. This sample's RNA came from whole unsorted tissue. The normal lung tissue was taken more than 3 cm from the tumor edge. The library came from three nested PCR rounds adapted from ARM-PCR protocols. One entry per CDR3 protein results from TCRdb running MiXCR on the multiplex PCR reads. The sample lists approximately 44,000 distinct CDR3 sequences, around three fifths occurring once. The material sequenced was distant non-tumor lung tissue. The source of these receptors is a man in his forties or fifties with non-small cell lung cancer.

CDR3 residues: CASASGGQPQHF. The CDR3 region has the DNA TGTGCCAGCGCGAGTGGTGGTCAGCCCCAGCATTTT. This chain joins TRBV28 and TRBJ1-5; D not certain. The CDR3 length is 12 residues. The ends were cut back, 8 bases at V and 6 bases at J, with 11 bases in the middle. Germline V lookup: CDR1 MDHEN, CDR2 SYDVKM.

This clonotype was picked up one time. This may be a read error, as it is one base from a much larger clone. The V gene is TRBV6-2 or TRBV6-3, the J gene TRBJ2-1, with TRBD2 identical over 8 bases. Germline V gene lookup returns CDR1 MNHEY and CDR2 SVGEGT. The CDR3 totals 16 residues. The trim removed 6 bases at V and 8 bases at J, leaving 15 bases unmatched. The CDR3 spells CASRRGGMASGYEQFF. CDR3 coding DNA: TGTGCCAGCAGACGGGGGGGAATGGCATCAGGGTATGAGCAGTTCTTC.

The chain joins TRBV5-1 to TRBJ2-3, with D unresolved. With 0 bases removed from V and 6 bases from J, the gap between germline ends came to 5 bases. CDR3 size: 12 residues. Germline-derived CDR1 and CDR2 are SGHRS and YFSETQ. CDR3 DNA: TGCGCCAGCAGCTTGGCCCTTGATACGCAGTATTTT. Its protein product is CASSLALDTQYF.

The chain is built from TRBV19 and TRBJ2-6; D might be TRBD1 (5 bases). V shed 3 bases and J shed 2 bases, with 14 bases lying between them. The V gene's germline CDR1 is LNHDA and CDR2 SQIVND (reference sequence). The CDR3 is 17 amino acids. This CDR3 reads CASSMGRAGTGANVLTF. For the CDR3, the DNA is TGTGCCAGTAGTATGGGCAGGGCAGGTACTGGGGCCAACGTCCTGACTTTC.

In regard to this clonotype: The final CDR3 position lacks the conserved phenylalanine or tryptophan, pointing to a likely read error. This chain links TRBV10-3 with TRBJ1-2, with D hard to call. Germline V gives CDR1 ENHRY, CDR2 SYGVKD. This CDR3 is built from 12 residues. Trimming took 6 bases from V and 5 from J, leaving 10 bases between them. The CDR3 protein is CAIRDQNYGYTL. CDR3 nucleotides: TGTGCCATCAGGGACCAGAATTATGGCTACACCTTA.

Comment on this clonotype: At one end the junction does not follow the germline gene, possibly because of a read error. The J gene is TRBJ2-3, the V gene TRBV29-1, with D maybe TRBD2 (6 bases). The CDR3 runs to 15 residues. In germline, CDR1 is SQVTM, CDR2 ANQGSEA. The CDR3 sequence is CSVVLARTSRDTQYF. The CDR3, as DNA: TGCAGCGTTGTACTAGCCCGAACTAGCAGAGATACACAGTACTTT.

This sequence joins TRBV20-1 and TRBJ2-2; the D is unclear. The germline CDR1 and CDR2 sequences are DFQATT and SNEGSKA (reference sequence). V dropped 3 bases and J dropped 1 base, with 12 bases sitting between them. The CDR3 sequence is 15 residues long. CDR3 region: CSASSVAVNTGELFF. CDR3 coding DNA: TGCAGTGCTAGTTCGGTGGCGGTGAACACCGGGGAGCTGTTTTTT.

On this clonotype: Possible read error: a much larger clone is one base away. The gene calls are TRBV28 and TRBJ2-7; 9 bases map to TRBD1. CDR1 and CDR2 (germline): MDHEN, SYDVKM. The CDR3 extends over 15 amino acids. CDR3 residues: CVSRHPGQGGYEQYF. The CDR3 bases are TGTGTCAGCAGGCACCCGGGACAGGGCGGCTACGAGCAGTACTTC.

Worth noting for this clonotype: This may be a read error: a much more frequent sequence differs by one nucleotide. The rearrangement joins TRBV6-5 to TRBJ2-4; either TRBD1 or TRBD2 may supply D (5 bases each). The CDR3 is 16 residues long. CDR1 and CDR2 (germline): MNHEY, SVGAGI. For the CDR3, the DNA is TGTGGCAGCAGTTCGGGGACGAGTCTAGCCAAAAACATTCAGTACTTC. It specifies CGSSSGTSLAKNIQYF.

In regard to this clonotype: Since no conserved phenylalanine or tryptophan closes the CDR3, a read error is the likely cause. The rearrangement uses TRBV29-1 and TRBJ2-7, with TRBD1 matching 7 bases. J lost 2 bases, V lost 7 bases, and 8 bases had no gene match. CDR3 length: 13 amino acids. Germline CDR1 and CDR2: SQVTM and ANQGSEA. CDR3 amino acids: CSAITGTAYEQYS. The CDR3 region has the DNA TGCAGCGCCATTACCGGGACAGCCTACGAGCAGTACTCC.

As regards this clonotype: One end of the junction is discordant with germline, which a read error may explain. The chain is built from TRBV28 and TRBJ2-1; D may be TRBD1 (5 bases). Germline V lookup: CDR1 MDHEN, CDR2 SYDVKM. This CDR3 region has 14 residues. CDR3 residues: CASSLVRVLGEHLF. The DNA of the CDR3 is TGTGCCAGCAGTTTAGTCAGGGTGCTAGGTGAGCATCTCTTC.

Concerning this clonotype itself: Just one base apart from a much larger clone, this may be a read error. This chain joins TRBV11-2 and TRBJ1-2; weak D call: TRBD1 (5 bases). V was pared by 2 bases and J by 9 bases, with 13 bases between. The CDR3 spans 13 residues. Per germline, CDR1 SGHAT and CDR2 FQNNGV. CDR3 coding DNA: TGTGCCAGCAGCTTATCCGGGGCACCGTGCTACACCTTC. This translates into CASSLSGAPCYTF. The variable domain in full, completed from reference TRBV11-2 and TRBJ1-2, reads EAGVAQSPRYKIIEKRQSVAFWCNPISGHATLYWYQQILGQGPKLLIQFQNNGVVDDSQLPKDRFSAERLKGVDSTLKIQPAKLEDSAVYLCASSLSGAPCYTFGSGTRLTVV.

This clonotype occurred a few times. V gene TRBV6-1 combines with J gene TRBJ1-2; 8 nucleotides match TRBD1. The germline gives CDR1 MNHNS, CDR2 SASEGT. The CDR3 has 15 residues. V dropped 9 bases and J dropped 1; count of bases not matched to a gene: 10. DNA of the CDR3: TGTGCCAGTATCCCCGGGACAGGTCTTAACTATGGCTACACCTTC. This codes for CASIPGTGLNYGYTF.

With respect to this clonotype: A junction end diverges from the germline sequence, so it may reflect a read error. The V gene is TRBV11-1, the J gene TRBJ2-2; D remains ambiguous. Germline-derived CDR1 and CDR2 are SGHAT and FQDESV (reference sequence). The CDR3 extends over 14 amino acids. CDR3 sequence reads: CSSSFEVRPGELFF. CDR3 coding DNA: TGTTCCAGCAGTTTTGAGGTTCGGCCCGGGGAGCTGTTTTTT.

The chain recombines TRBV2 with TRBJ1-4; D gene ambiguous. Germline lookup yields CDR1 SNHLY and CDR2 FYNNEI. This CDR3 has 15 residues. V was pared by 2 bases and J by 1 base, with 8 bases between. The CDR3 region has the DNA TGTGCCAGCAGTGAATCTGGCCGAACTAATGAAAAACTGTTTTTT. It encodes CASSESGRTNEKLFF.

The chain uses TRBV6-6 and TRBJ1-2; tentative D call: TRBD1 (6 bases). Looked up from germline, CDR1 is MNHNY and CDR2 is SVGAGI (reference sequence). The ends were cut back, 2 bases at V and 8 bases at J, with 12 bases in the middle. This CDR3 has 13 residues. The CDR3 DNA reads as TGTGCCAGCAGTTACAACGACAGGTCAGGCTACACCTTC. Its translation: CASSYNDRSGYTF.

This clonotype was found a few times. The chain links TRBV20-1 to TRBJ1-5, with D possibly being TRBD1 (5 bases). This CDR3 is built from 16 residues. Germline loops: CDR1 DFQATT, CDR2 SNEGSKA (reference sequence). Trimming shortened V by 1 base and J by 6 bases, and 19 bases separated the two germline ends. The DNA for the CDR3 is TGCAGTGCTAGAGCCTCAATTCAGGGAGAAGGTCAGCCCCAGCATTTT. Translating it yields CSARASIQGEGQPQHF.

This clonotype was counted many times. The gene calls are TRBV20-1 and TRBJ2-5, with 10 bases that match TRBD2. The CDR3 length is 15 residues. The V gene's germline CDR1 is DFQATT and CDR2 SNEGSKA (reference sequence). V shed 4 bases, J shed 4 bases, and the junction held 9 bases outside the gene matches. CDR3 region: CSATMVGLAVETQYF. For the CDR3, the DNA is TGCAGTGCTACTATGGTCGGACTAGCGGTAGAGACCCAGTACTTC.

This clonotype has a handful of counts. The V gene is TRBV7-9, the J gene TRBJ2-3; 7 bases are shared with TRBD2. Germline V gives CDR1 SEHNR, CDR2 FQNEAQ (reference sequence). V was pared by 4 bases and J by 3 bases, with 4 bases of the junction left unmatched. The CDR3 loop spans 14 amino acids. CDR3 bases: TGTGCCAGCAGCTCGGCCGGGGGGACAGATACGCAGTATTTT. Translation: CASSSAGGTDTQYF.

Comments on this clonotype: The CDR3 carries no conserved terminal phenylalanine or tryptophan, so it likely arises from a read error. The chain is built from TRBV29-1 and TRBJ2-4; TRBD2 is a possible D gene (5 bases). CDR3 size: 14 residues. CDR1 is SQVTM, CDR2 ANQGSEA, per germline. For the CDR3, the DNA is TGCAGCGTTGGGAGGTCTTCTGCCAAAGACATTCAGTACTTG. It encodes CSVGRSSAKDIQYL.

Notes on this clonotype: The junction departs from the called germline gene at one end, perhaps through a read error. This chain joins TRBV5-1 and TRBJ2-5, with TRBD1 as a possible D gene (6 bases). Germline V gene sequence: CDR1 SGHRS, CDR2 YFSETQ. The CDR3 extends over 17 amino acids. The DNA of the CDR3 is TGCGCCAGTAGCTTGGCCGGGATAGGTCGAAGGGGGGAGACCCAGTACTTC. Encoded protein: CASSLAGIGRRGETQYF.

There are many counts of this clonotype. This chain uses TRBV12-3 or TRBV12-4 with TRBJ1-2; 7 nucleotides agree with TRBD1. This CDR3 contains 15 residues. The V and J ends lost 4 bases and 5 bases, in that order; junction bases with no gene match: 10. This CDR3 reads CASSSRRTGLYGYTF. Written as DNA, the CDR3 is TGTGCCAGCAGTTCCCGGAGGACAGGTTTATATGGCTACACCTTC.

This clonotype has more than one count but fewer than ten. The rearrangement joins TRBV5-1 to TRBJ2-1; D perhaps matches TRBD1 (6 bases). The germline V gene has CDR1 SGHRS and CDR2 YFSETQ. The CDR3 is 15 residues long. V was trimmed by 1 base and J by 5 bases, leaving 13 bases between them. CDR3 DNA sequence: TGCGCCAGCAGCTTGTTGGGGGCGCCGGACAATGAGCAGTTCTTC. Amino acids: CASSLLGAPDNEQFF.

This clonotype has a handful of counts. A single base separates this from a much larger clone, so it may be a read error. The chain joins TRBV12-3 or TRBV12-4 to TRBJ1-2; maybe TRBD1 (5 bases). V lost 7 bases, J lost 10 bases, and 13 bases lay in between. This CDR3 has 11 residues. The DNA of the CDR3 is TGTGCCAGCACTCGGGACCGTGACTACACCTTC. It encodes CASTRDRDYTF.